Listed below are T cell receptor beta chains from one sample, sequenced in a study of blood T cell repertoires in COVID-19. Generated by immunoSEQ multiplex PCR, the TCRdb table keeps only in-frame clones and is missing some. The sample has over 350,000 clones; more than 75% are singletons. Source material: PBMCs or T cells enriched from blood (not recorded which). These receptors came from a woman in her twenties or thirties with acute COVID-19. CDR3s include the opening cysteine and the closing phenylalanine or tryptophan. The order of the fields is J gene, CDR3 length, clone size, V gene, CDR3 protein. Size values are once, few and many counts, or a class for expanded clones, and some rows have none.

>TRBJ1-1|14|once|TRBV21-1
CASSKTHCGTEAFF
>TRBJ2-5|17|.|TRBV2
CASSDRPSGGLQETQYF
>TRBJ2-2|14|few|TRBV6-5
CASRQGMGTGELFF
>TRBJ1-5|15|once|TRBV5-6
CASSLGVDGNQPQHF
>TRBJ2-7|13|.|TRBV12-3/TRBV12-4
CASSSGQPYEQYF
>TRBJ1-3|16|.|TRBV2
CASSGYPGNSGNTIYF
>TRBJ2-5|16|.|TRBV7-2
CASSLGIAGAQETQYF
>TRBJ1-1|12|.|TRBV12-3/TRBV12-4
CASSLRGVEAFF
>TRBJ1-1|17|.|TRBV10-3
CAIRRPTGSVANTEAFF
>TRBJ2-2|13|.|TRBV29-1
CSVLSGQTGELFF
>TRBJ1-3|13|few|TRBV3-1/TRBV3-2
CASSQDIAGAIYF
>TRBJ1-6|14|.|TRBV9
CASSVGTANSPLHF
>TRBJ2-6|15|.|TRBV2
CASSEEQSGANVLTF
>TRBJ1-2|15|once|TRBV9
CASSVRTGDNYGYTF
>TRBJ2-1|14|.|TRBV7-9
CASSLGTGDNEQFF
>TRBJ1-3|13|.|TRBV14
CASSQDPGNTIYF
>TRBJ1-3|14|.|TRBV18
CASSPQGFGNTIYF
>TRBJ1-6|17|.|TRBV29-1
CSGPGTEESSYNSPLHF
>TRBJ2-3|16|.|TRBV2
CASSEYRGASTDTQYF
>TRBJ1-1|13|.|TRBV30
CAWRGHGDTEAFF
>TRBJ1-1|13|.|TRBV2
CASRSEVNTEAFF
>TRBJ1-6|16|.|TRBV14
CASSQGFREPSSPLHF
>TRBJ1-2|14|few|TRBV6-1
CASSEAWQGGGYTF
>TRBJ1-4|16|.|TRBV5-1
CASSPTPGQPNEKLFF
>TRBJ2-7|13|.|TRBV6-5
CASRADSVYEQYF
>TRBJ1-6|15|.|TRBV11-2
CASSPRTGANSPLHF
>TRBJ1-1|14|.|TRBV29-1
CSVESGRGTPEAFF
>TRBJ2-3|15|.|TRBV3-1/TRBV3-2
CASSPVRGSTDTQYF
>TRBJ1-5|12|.|TRBV6-2/TRBV6-3
CASSYEGQPQHF
>TRBJ2-7|14|.|TRBV5-4
CASSSGVWAYEQYF
>TRBJ2-5|16|.|TRBV24-1
CATSEGGNRGVETQYF
>TRBJ1-6|15|.|TRBV5-1
CASSLGGVGGSPLHF
>TRBJ1-6|15|.|TRBV9
CASSVSGTLNSPLHF
>TRBJ2-7|13|.|TRBV9
CASSVGSPGEQYF
>TRBJ1-4|14|.|TRBV30
CARGGLSTNEKLFF